This TCR beta chain was retrieved from a study of cytomegalovirus exposure and HLA in healthy donors. Study-wide results and caveats: Specific recognition of CMV antigens was confirmed in vitro for a few chains (all CMV-associated). Later analysis identified several of the most significant clusters that appeared linked to common viral pathogens. In a later analysis, TCR association rates varied by HLA locus: DRB1 most, HLA-C fewest.

The V and J ends lost 4 bases and 8 bases respectively, with 14 bases between them. The CDR3 is 14 amino acids. CDR1 MDHEN and CDR2 SYDVKM come from the germline V gene. The PCR used 60 Vbeta and 13 Jbeta primers. The data were produced by immunoSEQ multiplex PCR, yet TCRdb's version contains in-frame clones alone and is incomplete. The table records about 88,000 clones, 80% to 90% of them present only once. For this clone: Its specificity is not known.

The clonotype was recovered from a man younger than 35 in good health and CMV-seronegative. Sequencing was performed on PBMCs. This chain joins TRBV28 and TRBJ1-4; D unclear. The CDR3, as DNA: TGTGCCAGCAGTTCCAGGACTGGTCTCGAAAAACTGTTTTTT. Translation: CASSSRTGLEKLFF.